One and the same sample provided the 16 T cell receptor beta chains below, sequenced in a study of cytomegalovirus exposure and HLA in healthy donors. Assay used: immunoSEQ multiplex PCR; TCRdb lists only in-frame clones, some missing. Among almost 200,000 clones listed, 80% to 90% were seen once. The sequenced sample was PBMCs. The origin of the receptors is a woman aged 25 to 45 in good health and CMV-seronegative.

V usage is TRBV18 and J usage is TRBJ1-1; D is perhaps TRBD1 (6 bases). The CDR3 contains 16 residues. Germline loops: CDR1 KGHSH, CDR2 LQKENI. The V and J ends lost 3 bases and 0 bases respectively, with 14 bases between them. CDR3 region: CASSPLDSFMNTEAFF. CDR3 coding DNA: TGTGCCAGCTCACCCTTGGACAGCTTCATGAACACTGAAGCTTTCTTT.

Turning to this clone: One end of the junction does not line up with germline, which may come from a read error. V usage is TRBV2 and J usage is TRBJ1-2; 9 bases are shared with TRBD1. This CDR3 is built from 12 residues. The V gene's germline CDR1 is SNHLY and CDR2 FYNNEI. For the CDR3, the DNA is TGTGCCAGCAGAGCGGGACAGGGTGTTCTCCCCTTC. The encoded protein is CASRAGQGVLPF.

The J gene is TRBJ1-2, the V gene TRBV19; D uncertain. The CDR3 is 13 amino acids. Germline V gene sequence: CDR1 LNHDA, CDR2 SQIVND (reference sequence). Trimming removed 1 base at V and 6 bases at J, with 9 bases between. CDR3 in amino acids: CASSIGGHDGYTF. The CDR3 DNA sequence: TGTGCCAGTAGTATAGGAGGGCACGATGGCTACACCTTC.

V gene TRBV29-1 combines with J gene TRBJ2-5, with D maybe TRBD1 (6 bases). The CDR3 runs to 14 residues. Germline values: CDR1 SQVTM, CDR2 ANQGSEA. V was trimmed by 6 bases and J by 4 bases, leaving 18 bases between them. In DNA, the CDR3 is TGCAGCGTCAGACCCACAGGGTCCCGAGAGACCCAGTACTTC. Translation gives CSVRPTGSRETQYF.

J is TRBJ2-3 and V is TRBV5-1, with D unclear. Germline lookup yields CDR1 SGHRS and CDR2 YFSETQ. The ends were cut back, 5 bases at V and 2 bases at J, with 9 bases in the middle. The CDR3 totals 13 residues. The DNA of the CDR3 is TGCGCCAGCAGTTTCACTGTCACAGATACGCAGTATTTT. Protein product: CASSFTVTDTQYF.

The chain employs TRBV27 and TRBJ2-3; TRBD1 might be the D (5 bases). V was shortened by 3 bases and J by 3 bases, with 16 bases between the two germline ends. Germline CDR1 MNHEY, CDR2 SMNVEV (reference sequence). This CDR3 is built from 16 residues. The CDR3 protein is CASSFGSWAGTDTQYF. CDR3 sequence (DNA): TGTGCCAGCAGTTTCGGAAGCTGGGCAGGGACAGATACGCAGTATTTT.

The chain recombines TRBV28 with TRBJ2-1; 7 nucleotides align to TRBD1. This CDR3 contains 14 residues. The V gene's germline CDR1 is MDHEN and CDR2 SYDVKM. V shed 6 bases and J 2 bases; nucleotides not matched to a gene: 4. CDR3 sequence reads: CASSATGPYNEQFF. CDR3 coding DNA: TGTGCCAGCAGCGCGACAGGGCCCTACAATGAGCAGTTCTTC.

The rearrangement joins TRBV20-1 to TRBJ2-7, with TRBD1 as a possible D gene (5 bases). The V and J ends lost 3 bases and 5 bases respectively, with 8 bases between them. Germline V lookup: CDR1 DFQATT, CDR2 SNEGSKA (reference sequence). The length of the CDR3 is 11 residues. The CDR3: CSASYRNEQYF. The CDR3 bases are TGCAGTGCTAGTTACAGGAACGAGCAGTACTTC.

This clone has only one observation. The chain links TRBV29-1 to TRBJ1-1; the D gene is possibly TRBD1 (6 bases). The CDR3 runs 13 residues. With 7 bases removed from V and 3 bases from J, the gap between germline ends came to 15 bases. In germline, CDR1 is SQVTM, CDR2 ANQGSEA. CDR3 protein: CSADAGAHTEAFF. The CDR3 nucleotides are TGCAGCGCCGACGCAGGGGCTCACACTGAAGCTTTCTTT.

The V call is TRBV28, the J call TRBJ1-3; D perhaps matches TRBD1 (5 bases). Germline V gene data show CDR1 as MDHEN and CDR2 as SYDVKM. V lost 7 bases and J 4 bases, leaving 14 bases between the germline ends. The CDR3 length is 14 residues. CDR3 bases: TGTGCCAGCACCACCGGGACTTTGGGAAACACCATATATTTT. It specifies CASTTGTLGNTIYF.

This chain connects TRBV4-1 to TRBJ1-1; 9 nucleotides line up with TRBD1. Losses at the gene ends were 7 bases for V and 2 bases for J; bases not matched to a gene: 8. The germline CDR1 and CDR2 sequences are MGHRA and YSYEKL. This CDR3 contains 15 residues. Here the CDR3 reads CASTTGQGPNTEAFF. The CDR3 DNA reads as TGCGCCAGCACCACCGGACAGGGGCCCAACACTGAAGCTTTCTTT.

This chain uses TRBV7-2 with TRBJ1-1; 9 bases line up with TRBD1. This CDR3 region has 15 residues. Germline V CDR1 and CDR2: SGHTA, FQGNSA. V shed 6 bases, J shed 1 base, and the junction held 6 bases outside the gene matches. CDR3 DNA sequence: TGTGCCAGCAGACAAACAGGGGGCCGGAACACTGAAGCTTTCTTT. This gives the protein CASRQTGGRNTEAFF.

This clone was observed a few times. V usage is TRBV10-3 and J usage is TRBJ1-3; maybe TRBD1 (6 bases). CDR3 length: 15 amino acids. Per the germline V gene, CDR1 is ENHRY and CDR2 is SYGVKD. Between the trimmed V and J ends, which lost 0 bases and 9 bases, there was a span of 15 bases. The CDR3 here is CAISESGHTGATIYF. In DNA form, the CDR3 reads TGTGCCATCAGTGAGTCGGGACACACGGGCGCCACCATATATTTT.

The rearrangement joins TRBV6-6 to TRBJ2-2, with 9 bases that match TRBD1. The CDR3 sequence is 15 residues long. V shed 3 bases, J shed 6 bases, and the junction held 5 bases outside the gene matches. Per the germline V gene, CDR1 is MNHNY and CDR2 is SVGAGI (reference sequence). DNA of the CDR3: TGTGCCAGCAGTTATGGACAGGGGCCATCCGGGGAGCTGTTTTTT. Translating gives CASSYGQGPSGELFF.

J is TRBJ2-2 and V is TRBV13; 7 bases fit TRBD1. After removal of 5 bases from V and 5 bases from J, the junction contained 5 bases not matched to a gene. CDR3 length equals 14 residues. Germline CDR1 reads PRHDT; CDR2 reads FYEKMQ (reference sequence). DNA for the CDR3: TGTGCCAGCAGCACAAACAGGGGAACCGGGGAGCTGTTTTTT. This codes for CASSTNRGTGELFF. Supplemented by reference TRBV13 and TRBJ2-2, the full variable domain reads AAGVIQSPRHLIKEKRETATLKCYPIPRHDTVYWYQQGPGQDPQFLISFYEKMQSDKGSIPDRFSAQQFSDYHSELNMSSLELGDSALYFCASSTNRGTGELFFGEGSRLTVL.

The chain joins TRBV29-1 to TRBJ1-3; D is uncertain. The germline V and J ends were trimmed by 4 bases and 0 bases, with 10 bases remaining between them. The CDR3 consists of 14 residues. Per the germline V gene, CDR1 is SQVTM and CDR2 is ANQGSEA. The DNA for the CDR3 is TGCAGCGTTGGTCTGGGGAGCTCTGGAAACACCATATATTTT. The encoded protein is CSVGLGSSGNTIYF.